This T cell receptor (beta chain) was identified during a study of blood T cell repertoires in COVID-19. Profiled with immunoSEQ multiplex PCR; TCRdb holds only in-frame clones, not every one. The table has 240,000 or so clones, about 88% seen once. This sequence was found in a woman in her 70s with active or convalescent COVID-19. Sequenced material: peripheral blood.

In nucleotides, the CDR3 is TGTGCCAGCAGTCTCGGACAGGGGGGAGATACGCAGTATTTT. It translates to CASSLGQGGDTQYF. V and J are TRBV6-1 and TRBJ2-3, with 10 bases matching TRBD1. Germline CDR1 is MNHNS and CDR2 is SASEGT. V dropped 5 bases and J dropped 5; count of bases not matched to a gene: 4. The CDR3 runs 14 residues.